These 26 T cell receptor beta chains originate from one sample sequenced in a study of T cell responses to AZD1222 COVID-19 vaccine. Using immunoSEQ multiplex PCR, the repertoire was profiled, and TCRdb retains in-frame clones only, with some absent. The sample includes 25,000 to 35,000 clones, over 90% of them seen just once. The sequencing used peripheral blood, collected on day 0 of AZD1222 vaccination. These receptors were collected from an adult in good health.

The rearrangement uses TRBV9 and TRBJ2-1; 7 nucleotides agree with TRBD1. The J segment lost 2 bases and the V segment lost 0 bases, leaving 5 bases of the junction unmatched. The CDR3 extends over 16 amino acids. CDR1 and CDR2 from the germline V gene are SGDLS and YYNGEE. CDR3 loop: CASSVVQGVAYNEQFF. The CDR3 DNA sequence: TGTGCCAGCAGCGTAGTCCAGGGGGTGGCCTACAATGAGCAGTTCTTC.

The chain carries TRBV21-1 and TRBJ2-7; the D call in the table, TRBD2, was not verified against the DNA. TRBV21-1 corresponds to a pseudogene. This CDR3 has 21 residues. The CDR3 spells CASLLRGWAQRGLAGPYEQYF. The CDR3 DNA follows: TGTGCCAGCCTTCTTCGGGGCTGGGCCCAACGGGGGCTAGCGGGGCCCTACGAGCAGTACTTC.

This chain uses TRBV18 with TRBJ2-2, with 9 bases fitting TRBD2. V dropped 4 bases and J dropped 7; count of bases not matched to a gene: 4. CDR1 and CDR2 (germline): KGHSH, LQKENI. The CDR3 runs 14 residues. Here the CDR3 DNA reads TGTGCCAGCTCACAGCTAGCGGGAAACGGGGAGCTGTTTTTT. It codes for CASSQLAGNGELFF. The entire variable domain, with the rest obtained from reference TRBV18 and TRBJ2-2, is as follows: NAGVMQNPRHLVRRRGQEARLRCSPMKGHSHVYWYRQLPEEGLKFMVYLQKENIIDESGMPKERFSAEFPKEGPSILRIQQVVRGDSAAYFCASSQLAGNGELFFGEGSRLTVL.

This chain joins TRBV19 and TRBJ2-7; 10 bases map to TRBD2. Looked up from germline, CDR1 is LNHDA and CDR2 is SQIVND (reference sequence). The CDR3 is 14 amino acids. Trimming removed 5 bases from V and 8 bases from J; junction bases left unmatched: 9. This CDR3 reads CASSSRLAGVKQYF. The DNA for the CDR3 is TGTGCCAGTAGTTCCCGGCTAGCGGGGGTAAAGCAGTACTTC.

The chain couples TRBV2 to TRBJ1-6, with TRBD1 matching over 7 bases. V shed 3 bases and J 4 bases; nucleotides not matched to a gene: 0. Per the germline V gene, CDR1 is SNHLY and CDR2 is FYNNEI. This CDR3 has 14 amino acids. CDR3: CASSEDRYNSPLHF. The CDR3, as DNA: TGTGCCAGCAGTGAGGACAGGTATAATTCACCCCTCCACTTT. Full variable domain (rest looked up from reference TRBV2 and TRBJ1-6): EPEVTQTPSHQVTQMGQEVILRCVPISNHLYFYWYRQILGQKVEFLVSFYNNEISEKSEIFDDQFSVERPDGSNFTLKIRSTKLEDSAMYFCASSEDRYNSPLHFGNGTRLTVT.

This rearrangement joins TRBV3-1 (or the pseudogene TRBV3-2) to TRBJ2-1, with TRBD1 identical over 9 bases. Per germline, CDR1 LGHDT and CDR2 YNNKEL (reference sequence). The CDR3 sequence is 16 residues long. The ends lost 4 bases at V and 1 base at J; junction bases unmatched: 5. CDR3 amino acids: CASSLSGQGSYNEQFF. The CDR3 coding sequence is TGTGCCAGCAGCCTTTCGGGACAGGGTTCCTACAATGAGCAGTTCTTC.

This clone was observed a single time. The V and J genes are TRBV28 and TRBJ1-4, with D uncertain. There are 18 residues in the CDR3. The V and J ends lost 1 base and 5 bases respectively, with 20 bases between them. Germline assignment: CDR1 MDHEN and CDR2 SYDVKM. Written as DNA, the CDR3 is TGTGCCAGCAGTTTATTTCTGGGCCACCACTCAAGGAATGAAAAACTGTTTTTT. Protein: CASSLFLGHHSRNEKLFF.

The chain couples TRBV7-2 to TRBJ1-4; perhaps TRBD1 as D (5 bases). The length of the CDR3 is 14 residues. V dropped 1 base and J dropped 7 bases, with 10 bases sitting between them. Germline assignment: CDR1 SGHTA and CDR2 FQGNSA. DNA for the CDR3: TGTGCCAGCAGCTTAGAAGGGGCGAGTGAAAAACTGTTTTTT. Protein product: CASSLEGASEKLFF.

This chain joins TRBV18 and TRBJ1-2; 8 bases are shared with TRBD1. Germline V gene lookup returns CDR1 KGHSH and CDR2 LQKENI. V lost 4 bases and J lost 4; bases outside the gene matches: 2. The CDR3 is 13 residues long. CDR3 residues: CASSQDRVYGYTF. The CDR3 DNA reads as TGTGCCAGCTCACAGGACAGGGTCTATGGCTACACCTTC. Variable domain in full (rest from reference TRBV18 and TRBJ1-2): NAGVMQNPRHLVRRRGQEARLRCSPMKGHSHVYWYRQLPEEGLKFMVYLQKENIIDESGMPKERFSAEFPKEGPSILRIQQVVRGDSAAYFCASSQDRVYGYTFGSGTRLTVV.

This clone was found once. V usage is TRBV12-3 or TRBV12-4 and J usage is TRBJ1-2, with D maybe TRBD1 (6 bases). The CDR3 length is 13 residues. V lost 3 bases and J 3 bases, leaving 8 bases between the germline ends. The CDR3 sequence is CASSLNRDYGYTF. CDR3 DNA: TGTGCCAGCAGTTTGAACAGGGACTATGGCTACACCTTC.

The rearrangement joins TRBV18 to TRBJ1-2, with 7 bases aligning to TRBD1. The CDR3 covers 14 residues. Germline trimming cut 2 bases from V and 2 bases from J; bases unmatched to any gene: 2. CDR1 KGHSH and CDR2 LQKENI come from the germline V gene. The CDR3 region has the DNA TGTGCCAGCTCACCATCGACAGGGAACTATGGCTACACCTTC. This gives the protein CASSPSTGNYGYTF.

V and J are TRBV11-2 and TRBJ2-3, with TRBD2 as a possible D gene (6 bases). The germline V and J ends were trimmed by 5 bases and 5 bases, with 14 bases remaining between them. Germline V CDR1 and CDR2: SGHAT, FQNNGV. The CDR3 is 14 amino acids. CDR3 protein: CASSLLLARDTQYF. The CDR3 coding sequence is TGTGCCAGCAGCCTACTTCTAGCGAGAGATACGCAGTATTTT.

The V and J genes are TRBV2 and TRBJ1-1; 8 bases fit TRBD1. V trimming: 4 bases; J trimming: 4 bases; junction bases outside the gene matches: 5. Germline V gene data show CDR1 as SNHLY and CDR2 as FYNNEI. The CDR3 contains 14 residues. CDR3 sequence reads: CASSAGGAGTEAFF. As DNA, the CDR3 is TGTGCCAGCAGTGCAGGGGGCGCTGGCACTGAAGCTTTCTTT.

The chain has TRBV7-9 and TRBJ2-7; 9 bases are a match to TRBD1. CDR3 length: 15 residues. Germline V gene lookup returns CDR1 SEHNR and CDR2 FQNEAQ (reference sequence). V was clipped by 6 bases and J by 5 bases; unmatched bases: 11. The CDR3 sequence is CASRPGTGLINEQYF. DNA for the CDR3: TGTGCCAGCAGACCCGGGACAGGGTTGATCAACGAGCAGTACTTC.

This clone came up a few times. This sequence joins TRBV11-2 and TRBJ1-5; D remains unclear. The ends were cut back, 0 bases at V and 3 bases at J, with 12 bases in the middle. There are 16 residues in the CDR3. The germline CDR1 and CDR2 sequences are SGHAT and FQNNGV. This CDR3 is CASSLDPGRHNQPQHF. CDR3 DNA: TGTGCCAGCAGCTTAGATCCCGGCCGGCACAATCAGCCCCAGCATTTT.

The chain has TRBV9 and TRBJ2-1, with 8 bases fitting TRBD1. The CDR3 totals 16 residues. Trimming cost V 4 bases and J 0 bases; bases outside gene matches: 6. Germline-derived CDR1 and CDR2 are SGDLS and YYNGEE. CDR3 DNA sequence: TGTGCCAGCAGCCTCAGAACAGGGGGCTCCTACAATGAGCAGTTCTTC. Translated, it gives CASSLRTGGSYNEQFF.

The rearrangement uses TRBV30 and TRBJ2-2, with unresolved D. The CDR3 has 16 amino acids. V lost 6 bases, J lost 2 bases, and 19 bases lay in between. From germline, CDR1 is GTSNPN and CDR2 SVGIG (reference sequence). CDR3 protein: CACPSRYGPNTGELFF. The CDR3 coding sequence is TGTGCCTGTCCTTCTAGGTACGGGCCTAACACCGGGGAGCTGTTTTTT.

On this clone: The sample contains more than one DNA sequence encoding this CDR3. The gene calls are TRBV28 and TRBJ1-2; D is uncertain. The CDR3 extends over 11 amino acids. Per the germline V gene, CDR1 is MDHEN and CDR2 is SYDVKM. Trimming removed 4 bases at V and 2 bases at J, with 2 bases between. The CDR3 reads CASSSNYGYTF. Here the CDR3 DNA reads TGTGCCAGCAGTTCGAACTATGGCTACACCTTC.

The chain links TRBV27 to TRBJ2-1, with TRBD2 matching over 8 bases. The CDR3 is 13 amino acids. Germline-derived CDR1 and CDR2 are MNHEY and SMNVEV (reference sequence). V lost 4 bases, J lost 6 bases, and 2 bases stayed unmatched. The CDR3 coding sequence is TGTGCCAGCAGTTGGGGACTAGGCAATGAGCAGTTCTTC. Its translation: CASSWGLGNEQFF.

The chain recombines TRBV19 with TRBJ2-1; 8 bases line up with TRBD1. V lost 1 base to trimming and J lost 8 bases; unmatched junction nucleotides: 7. This CDR3 spans 15 amino acids. Looked up from germline, CDR1 is LNHDA and CDR2 is SQIVND (reference sequence). CDR3: CASSIVQGGMYEQFF. Written as DNA, the CDR3 is TGTGCCAGTAGTATAGTACAGGGGGGCATGTATGAGCAGTTCTTC.

V usage is TRBV6-5 and J usage is TRBJ1-1; D is ambiguous. Germline CDR1 is MNHEY and CDR2 is SVGAGI. The CDR3 has 13 amino acids. The V end lost 8 bases, the J end lost 2 bases, and 12 bases lay between the germline ends. The DNA of the CDR3 is TGTGCCAGCGCCCTGGGCAGAAACACTGAAGCTTTCTTT. Its translation: CASALGRNTEAFF.

V is TRBV18 and J is TRBJ1-1, with D hard to call. CDR1 and CDR2 from the germline V gene are KGHSH and LQKENI. With 4 bases removed from V and 1 base from J, the gap between germline ends came to 16 bases. This CDR3 is built from 16 residues. The CDR3 DNA follows: TGTGCCAGCTCACTCACAGTGCCAGGCCGGAACACTGAAGCTTTCTTT. Protein product: CASSLTVPGRNTEAFF.

J is TRBJ1-3 and V is TRBV27; D might be TRBD1 (6 bases). CDR1 is MNHEY and CDR2 is SMNVEV in the germline V gene (reference sequence). The V and J ends lost 6 bases and 4 bases respectively, with 16 bases between them. The CDR3 is made up of 15 amino acids. The CDR3 region is CASRLRGGWGNTIYF. The CDR3 DNA reads TGTGCCAGCAGACTCAGAGGGGGGTGGGGAAACACCATATATTTT.

The chain joins TRBV13 to TRBJ2-1; TRBD2 matches 10 bases. The CDR3 is 16 amino acids. The V gene's germline CDR1 is PRHDT and CDR2 FYEKMQ (reference sequence). V gave up 0 bases and J gave up 2 bases; unmatched junction bases: 1. For the CDR3, the DNA is TGTGCCAGCAGCTTAGGAAGCGGGGGGGCCTACAATGAGCAGTTCTTC. Translating it yields CASSLGSGGAYNEQFF.

The chain carries TRBV7-2 and TRBJ2-2; D call uncertain. In germline, CDR1 is SGHTA, CDR2 FQGNSA. V lost 1 base and J 0 bases, leaving 12 bases between the germline ends. The length of the CDR3 is 17 residues. As DNA, the CDR3 is TGTGCCAGCAGCTTAGTTCCTCAGCATACGAACACCGGGGAGCTGTTTTTT. This codes for CASSLVPQHTNTGELFF.

V and J are TRBV13 and TRBJ2-1; D is undetermined. CDR1 is PRHDT, CDR2 FYEKMQ, per germline (reference sequence). The CDR3 is 11 residues long. V lost 6 bases and J lost 4, with 4 bases in between. The CDR3 region has the DNA TGTGCCAGCAGTGAATACAATGAGCAGTTCTTC. Amino acids: CASSEYNEQFF. Supplemented by reference TRBV13 and TRBJ2-1, the full variable domain reads AAGVIQSPRHLIKEKRETATLKCYPIPRHDTVYWYQQGPGQDPQFLISFYEKMQSDKGSIPDRFSAQQFSDYHSELNMSSLELGDSALYFCASSEYNEQFFGPGTRLTVL.